The source of this T cell receptor beta chain is a study of blood T cells in healthy people across ages. General study results and limits: Samples with more naive T cells showed higher observed beta diversity. Estimated diversity that came from one million T cells was considered an underestimate. Unsorted PBMC material precluded a definitive naive versus antigen-experienced comparison.

CDR3 length equals 15 residues. V gave up 0 bases and J gave up 3 bases, with 9 bases separating them. Per the germline V gene, CDR1 is LNHNV and CDR2 is YYDKDF (reference sequence). A word on this clonotype: Antigen: not known.

The use of a sample-barcoded 5' primer and a J-beta primer mix characterized a second PCR of 7 to 11 cycles. A 12-random-nucleotide template-switch adaptor tagged each cDNA molecule. TCRdb passed the 5' RACE reads through MiXCR, listing each CDR3 protein once. Of roughly 1,300,000 distinct CDR3 sequences in the sample, approximately 60% were seen once. This chain uses TRBV15 with TRBJ2-4; D may be TRBD1 (5 bases). The sequence came from a man between 18 and 35 years old in good health. The sequenced material came from blood. CDR3: CATSREGVGKNIQYF. In DNA, the CDR3 is TGTGCCACCAGCAGAGAAGGGGTCGGCAAAAACATTCAGTACTTC. The whole variable domain, filled in from reference TRBV15 and TRBJ2-4, reads DAMVIQNPRYQVTQFGKPVTLSCSQTLNHNVMYWYQQKSSQAPKLLFHYYDKDFNNEADTPDNFQSRRPNTSFCFLDIRSPGLGDTAMYLCATSREGVGKNIQYFGAGTRLSVL.